A selection of T cell receptor beta chains follows, all from one sample in a study of blood T cells in healthy people across ages. TCRdb fed the 5' RACE reads into MiXCR, producing one record per CDR3 protein. The sample holds about 1,400,000 distinct CDR3 sequences, 42% seen once. The sequencing sample was made of blood. Receptors originate from a woman under 30 in good health. Both conserved end residues are part of each CDR3. The order of the fields is CDR3 protein, CDR3 DNA, D gene, V gene, J gene, clone size. A D gene is named only where the DNA matches it firmly. Not every row has a clone size; where given, it reads once, few, many or a size class.

cdr3_aa: CASSFDGGYNQPQHF
cdr3_nt: TGTGCCAGCAGTTTTGACGGGGGATACAATCAGCCCCAGCATTTT
d_call: .
v_call: TRBV12-3/TRBV12-4
j_call: TRBJ1-5
clone_size: few

cdr3_aa: CASSQTSSTYNEQFF
cdr3_nt: TGTGCCAGCAGCCAAACATCTAGTACCTACAATGAGCAGTTCTTC
d_call: .
v_call: TRBV6-5
j_call: TRBJ2-1
clone_size: .

cdr3_aa: CATSGIAGDDRNEQFF
cdr3_nt: TGTGCCACCAGTGGTATAGCGGGAGACGACAGGAATGAGCAGTTCTTC
d_call: TRBD2
v_call: TRBV24-1
j_call: TRBJ2-1
clone_size: .

cdr3_aa: CSVVGGGYGYTF
cdr3_nt: TGCAGCGTTGTCGGGGGAGGCTATGGCTACACCTTC
d_call: .
v_call: TRBV29-1
j_call: TRBJ1-2
clone_size: .

cdr3_aa: CASSFEGVSQETQYF
cdr3_nt: TGCGCCAGCAGCTTCGAGGGAGTTTCCCAAGAGACCCAGTACTTC
d_call: .
v_call: TRBV5-1
j_call: TRBJ2-5
clone_size: .

cdr3_aa: CSASNAQGGGEAFF
cdr3_nt: TGCAGTGCTAGTAACGCCCAGGGGGGGGGTGAAGCTTTCTTT
d_call: TRBD1
v_call: TRBV20-1
j_call: TRBJ1-1
clone_size: few

cdr3_aa: CSARTGSPDGETQYF
cdr3_nt: TGCAGTGCTAGGACCGGGAGTCCCGACGGTGAGACCCAGTACTTC
d_call: .
v_call: TRBV20-1
j_call: TRBJ2-5
clone_size: once

cdr3_aa: CASSAPWDEQYF
cdr3_nt: TGTGCCAGCAGCGCCCCGTGGGACGAGCAGTACTTC
d_call: .
v_call: TRBV13
j_call: TRBJ2-7
clone_size: .

cdr3_aa: CASSLRREFPTGGGYTF
cdr3_nt: TGTGCCAGCAGCTTGCGGAGGGAATTCCCAACCGGGGGAGGCTACACCTTC
d_call: .
v_call: TRBV5-6
j_call: TRBJ1-2
clone_size: .

cdr3_aa: CSVLVKDYGYTF
cdr3_nt: TGCAGCGTCCTCGTCAAGGACTATGGCTACACCTTC
d_call: .
v_call: TRBV29-1
j_call: TRBJ1-2
clone_size: few

cdr3_aa: CASSLAPGLAGASYEQYF
cdr3_nt: TGTGCCAGCAGTTTAGCCCCGGGACTAGCGGGGGCCTCCTACGAGCAGTACTTC
d_call: TRBD2
v_call: TRBV12-3/TRBV12-4
j_call: TRBJ2-7
clone_size: .

cdr3_aa: CASSTSGLYNEQFF
cdr3_nt: .
d_call: .
v_call: TRBV27
j_call: TRBJ2-1
clone_size: .

cdr3_aa: CASSYMTSGAPSQETQYF
cdr3_nt: TGTGCCAGCAGTTACATGACTAGCGGGGCGCCCAGCCAAGAGACCCAGTACTTC
d_call: TRBD2
v_call: TRBV6-5
j_call: TRBJ2-5
clone_size: .

cdr3_aa: CSARTGARDDYEQYF
cdr3_nt: TGCAGTGCGAGAACAGGGGCCAGGGACGATTACGAGCAGTACTTC
d_call: TRBD1
v_call: TRBV20-1
j_call: TRBJ2-7
clone_size: few

cdr3_aa: CASSQAGTRGYEQYF
cdr3_nt: TGTGCCAGCAGCCAAGCCGGGACCAGAGGCTACGAGCAGTACTTC
d_call: .
v_call: TRBV3-1
j_call: TRBJ2-7
clone_size: few

cdr3_aa: CASSQDNRNMNTEAFF
cdr3_nt: TGTGCCAGCAGCCAAGATAACAGGAACATGAACACTGAAGCTTTCTTT
d_call: .
v_call: TRBV4-2
j_call: TRBJ1-1
clone_size: few

cdr3_aa: CASSYDKNTEAFF
cdr3_nt: TGTGCCAGCAGCTACGACAAGAACACTGAAGCTTTCTTT
d_call: .
v_call: TRBV5-6
j_call: TRBJ1-1
clone_size: .

cdr3_aa: CASSLARQGHANTGELFF
cdr3_nt: TGTGCCAGCAGCTTAGCCAGACAGGGCCACGCGAACACCGGGGAGCTGTTTTTT
d_call: TRBD1
v_call: TRBV7-8
j_call: TRBJ2-2
clone_size: .

cdr3_aa: CAWSGGLGAYEQYF
cdr3_nt: TGTGCCTGGAGTGGGGGGTTAGGGGCCTACGAGCAGTACTTC
d_call: .
v_call: TRBV30
j_call: TRBJ2-7
clone_size: once

cdr3_aa: CAIRPGATYEQYF
cdr3_nt: TGTGCCATCAGACCGGGAGCTACCTACGAGCAGTACTTC
d_call: .
v_call: TRBV10-3
j_call: TRBJ2-7
clone_size: .

cdr3_aa: CSARAGLALGGADEQFF
cdr3_nt: TGCAGTGCTAGAGCCGGACTAGCGCTGGGAGGGGCGGATGAGCAGTTCTTC
d_call: TRBD2
v_call: TRBV20-1
j_call: TRBJ2-1
clone_size: .

cdr3_aa: CASSGADRDIGELFF
cdr3_nt: TGTGCCAGCAGTGGGGCGGACAGGGATATCGGGGAGCTGTTTTTT
d_call: TRBD1
v_call: TRBV2
j_call: TRBJ2-2
clone_size: .

cdr3_aa: CAIAGAGPDTQYF
cdr3_nt: TGTGCCATCGCGGGGGCCGGACCAGATACGCAGTATTTT
d_call: .
v_call: TRBV10-3
j_call: TRBJ2-3
clone_size: once

cdr3_aa: CSASPGGEPQHF
cdr3_nt: TGCAGTGCTTCCCCCGGGGGCGAGCCCCAGCATTTT
d_call: .
v_call: TRBV20-1
j_call: TRBJ1-5
clone_size: few

cdr3_aa: CASSQGQGTWEQYF
cdr3_nt: TGTGCCAGCAGCCAAGGGCAGGGGACCTGGGAGCAGTACTTC
d_call: .
v_call: TRBV14
j_call: TRBJ2-5
clone_size: .

cdr3_aa: CSVLPTANYGYTF
cdr3_nt: TGCAGTGTTCTACCGACAGCGAACTATGGCTACACCTTC
d_call: .
v_call: TRBV20-1
j_call: TRBJ1-2
clone_size: .

cdr3_aa: CASSTGRFMNTEAFF
cdr3_nt: TGCGCCAGCAGCACGGGCCGATTTATGAACACTGAAGCTTTCTTT
d_call: .
v_call: TRBV5-1
j_call: TRBJ1-1
clone_size: .

cdr3_aa: CASSQDQGGSSYSEQFF
cdr3_nt: TGTGCCAGCAGCCAAGACCAAGGGGGTAGCTCCTACAGTGAGCAGTTCTTC
d_call: .
v_call: TRBV4-2
j_call: TRBJ2-1
clone_size: .

cdr3_aa: CASSQHGGTPGDKQYF
cdr3_nt: TGCGCCAGCAGCCAGCATGGGGGGACGCCAGGAGATAAGCAGTATTTT
d_call: .
v_call: TRBV4-1
j_call: TRBJ2-3
clone_size: .